This T cell receptor beta chain comes out of a study of identical twins. Trimming took 8 bases from V and 0 from J, leaving 14 bases between them. The CDR3 runs to 14 residues. TCRdb recomputed calls from the 5' RACE reads with MiXCR, one row per CDR3 protein. The sample records roughly 720,000 distinct CDR3 sequences, 15% to 20% being singletons. The data were also submitted as part of a second study, on T cells expressing NK-cell markers. That paper adds: Among CD8+ T cells from five or six donors, dominant NKG2C+ clonotypes accounted for about 1.0-7.0%. These clonotypes also led the CD3+CD56-NKG2C+ fraction in a few donors.

The chain is built from TRBV12-3 or TRBV12-4 and TRBJ2-7; D is uncertain. This TCR was recovered from a woman younger than 30 in good health. The sample consisted of PBMCs. The CDR3: CASGRSQISYEQYF. CDR3 coding DNA: TGTGCCAGCGGCCGGAGCCAAATCTCCTACGAGCAGTACTTC.